This passage covers 27 T cell receptor beta chains from one sample sequenced in a study of shared clonotypes between healthy human individuals. Libraries were prepared by immunoSEQ multiplex PCR; TCRdb keeps only in-frame clonotypes and omits some of them. The table lists around 83,000 clones, 60% to 70% of them singletons. Sequenced: memory CD8+ T cells sorted from blood. Subset denoted: CD45RO+ cells pooled with CCR7-negative TemRA cells. The receptors come from a man aged 25 to 45 in good health.

The chain links TRBV7-9 to TRBJ2-7; TRBD1 matches at 10 bases. CDR3 length: 16 residues. Germline CDR1 reads SEHNR; CDR2 reads FQNEAQ (reference sequence). J gave up 3 bases and V 5 bases, and 10 bases lay outside the gene matches. Written as DNA, the CDR3 is TGTGCCAGCAGCGGAAACTTGGACAGGGGGATCTACGAGCAGTACTTC. This codes for CASSGNLDRGIYEQYF.

The chain employs TRBV27 and TRBJ2-5, with TRBD2 matching over 7 bases. The CDR3 length is 16 residues. Germline CDR1 and CDR2: MNHEY and SMNVEV (reference sequence). With 2 bases clipped from V and 1 base from J, the junction kept 7 bases outside the gene matches. CDR3 sequence reads: CASSLTAGAIQETQYF. CDR3 in DNA: TGTGCCAGCAGTTTAACGGCGGGAGCCATCCAAGAGACCCAGTACTTC.

This clone was counted only a few times. The rearrangement uses TRBV7-6 and TRBJ1-1; a possible D gene is TRBD1 (5 bases). With 7 bases removed from V and 6 bases from J, the gap between germline ends came to 21 bases. The CDR3 length is 15 residues. Germline CDR1 and CDR2: SGHVS and FNYEAQ. CDR3 in DNA: TGTGCCAGCACCTCCACCCCGGGAGGGGCATCTGAAGCTTTCTTT. It encodes CASTSTPGGASEAFF.

This clone was detected a few times. The chain has TRBV6-1 and TRBJ2-3; possibly TRBD1 or TRBD2 for D (7 bases each). V dropped 6 bases and J dropped 1 base, with 11 bases sitting between them. The CDR3 sequence is 14 residues long. Germline CDR1 and CDR2: MNHNS and SASEGT. The DNA of the CDR3 is TGTGCCAGCAGGAGCGGGACAGGCACAGATACGCAGTATTTT. It is translated as CASRSGTGTDTQYF.

The gene calls are TRBV11-2 and TRBJ2-1, with D tentatively TRBD1 or TRBD2 (5 bases each). The V and J ends lost 10 bases and 0 bases respectively, with 19 bases between them. Germline V CDR1 and CDR2: SGHAT, FQNNGV. There are 16 residues in the CDR3. The CDR3 protein is CANLSPGPNSYNEQFF. The CDR3 DNA reads as TGTGCCAACCTTAGCCCGGGACCTAACTCCTACAATGAGCAGTTCTTC.

This chain links TRBV4-1 with TRBJ2-7, with TRBD2 as a possible D gene (6 bases). CDR1 is MGHRA and CDR2 is YSYEKL in the germline V gene. The V end lost 4 bases, the J end lost 0 bases, and 19 bases lay between the germline ends. This CDR3 comprises 17 residues. The CDR3 coding sequence is TGCGCCAGCAGCCCCCTTGGAGCGGGCCTCCTCTCCTACGAGCAGTACTTC. Protein product: CASSPLGAGLLSYEQYF.

This clone was observed at least ten times. This sample also contains other DNA sequences that code for the same CDR3. The chain joins TRBV7-9 to TRBJ2-1; 8 nucleotides align to TRBD1. After removal of 5 bases from V and 0 bases from J, the junction contained 6 bases not matched to a gene. Germline CDR1 and CDR2: SEHNR and FQNEAQ (reference sequence). CDR3 length: 16 residues. In DNA form, the CDR3 reads TGTGCCAGCAGCGGCTACAGGGGGAGCTCCTACAATGAGCAGTTCTTC. Its translation is CASSGYRGSSYNEQFF.

This clone was recorded at least ten times. This chain connects TRBV5-1 to TRBJ2-3; D may be TRBD1 (7 bases). Per the germline V gene, CDR1 is SGHRS and CDR2 is YFSETQ. The V end was cut by 4 bases, the J end by 0 bases, with 12 bases between. The CDR3 is 15 residues long. The DNA for the CDR3 is TGCGCCAGCAGCCCGGGGGACAGCAGCACAGATACGCAGTATTTT. It specifies CASSPGDSSTDTQYF.

Ten or more counts support this clone. The chain combines TRBV7-6 with TRBJ2-2; D ambiguous. Trimming took 5 bases from V and 6 from J, leaving 10 bases between them. The CDR3 has 13 residues. Germline loops: CDR1 SGHVS, CDR2 FNYEAQ. CDR3 sequence: CASSQDGSGELFF. The CDR3 coding sequence is TGTGCCAGCAGCCAGGACGGCTCCGGGGAGCTGTTTTTT.

J is TRBJ1-5 and V is TRBV6-5; D gene ambiguous. The germline gives CDR1 MNHEY, CDR2 SVGAGI. The CDR3 totals 13 residues. Trimming took off 3 bases at V and 7 bases at J, with 10 bases between the two ends. CDR3 loop: CASSYASGQPQHF. DNA of the CDR3: TGTGCCAGCAGTTATGCCTCGGGGCAGCCCCAGCATTTT.

The chain couples TRBV7-9 to TRBJ2-7; D is undetermined. CDR1 and CDR2 (germline): SEHNR, FQNEAQ (reference sequence). This CDR3 is built from 16 residues. V was shortened by 1 base and J by 0 bases, with 13 bases between the two germline ends. The CDR3 DNA follows: TGTGCCAGCAGCTTAGTGAGGACGCTGATCTCCTACGAGCAGTACTTC. Translating it yields CASSLVRTLISYEQYF.

This clone appeared a few times. The genes are TRBV2 and TRBJ1-5; a weak D match, TRBD1 (5 bases). With 5 bases removed from V and 8 bases from J, the gap between germline ends came to 16 bases. Germline values: CDR1 SNHLY, CDR2 FYNNEI. The CDR3 is made up of 14 amino acids. This CDR3 reads CASSLSGGEEPQHF. The CDR3 DNA is TGTGCCAGCAGTTTAAGCGGGGGTGAGGAGCCCCAGCATTTT.

This clone has more than one count but fewer than ten. The chain links TRBV5-1 to TRBJ2-1; D possibly corresponds to TRBD2 (5 bases). The V end was cut by 0 bases, the J end by 9 bases, with 19 bases between. Per the germline V gene, CDR1 is SGHRS and CDR2 is YFSETQ. The CDR3 loop spans 16 amino acids. As DNA, the CDR3 is TGCGCCAGCAGCTTGGGGCCGGACGACCATCGGGGTGAGCAGTTCTTC. Encoded protein: CASSLGPDDHRGEQFF.

This chain's CDR3 is CASRMGRADTQYF. CDR3 nucleotide sequence: TGTGCCAGCAGGATGGGACGAGCAGATACGCAGTATTTT. V gene TRBV21-1 combines with J gene TRBJ2-3. TRBV21-1 is marked as a pseudogene. There are 13 residues in the CDR3.

In its sample, this clone was seen once. The V gene is TRBV5-5, the J gene TRBJ2-7; D gene uncertain. V gave up 0 bases and J gave up 1 base, with 17 bases separating them. CDR3 size: 17 residues. Looked up from germline, CDR1 is SGHKS and CDR2 is YYEKEE (reference sequence). CDR3 DNA: TGTGCCAGCAGCTTGGAGGCAGTCTACTTGGGGTCCTACGAGCAGTACTTC. Translation gives CASSLEAVYLGSYEQYF.

V is TRBV13 and J is TRBJ2-3; TRBD2 aligns across 15 bases. The V gene's germline CDR1 is PRHDT and CDR2 FYEKMQ (reference sequence). V shed 3 bases, J shed 8 bases, and the junction held 6 bases outside the gene matches. This CDR3 is built from 16 residues. CDR3 amino acids: CASSFAGLAGGSTQYF. The CDR3 region has the DNA TGTGCCAGCAGCTTCGCGGGACTAGCGGGAGGTAGTACGCAGTATTTT. The whole variable domain, filled in from reference TRBV13 and TRBJ2-3, reads AAGVIQSPRHLIKEKRETATLKCYPIPRHDTVYWYQQGPGQDPQFLISFYEKMQSDKGSIPDRFSAQQFSDYHSELNMSSLELGDSALYFCASSFAGLAGGSTQYFGPGTRLTVL.

DNA for the CDR3: TGTGCCAGCAGTCCCGGACAGGGGCCAGATACGCAGTATTTT. Protein product: CASSPGQGPDTQYF. This chain joins TRBV28 and TRBJ2-3; TRBD1 aligns across 9 bases. Germline V gene lookup returns CDR1 MDHEN and CDR2 SYDVKM. CDR3 length equals 14 residues. V lost 5 bases to trimming and J lost 4 bases; unmatched junction nucleotides: 4.

The V and J genes are TRBV6-1 and TRBJ1-5; D may be TRBD1 (6 bases). The CDR3 runs to 14 residues. The germline CDR1 and CDR2 sequences are MNHNS and SASEGT. DNA of the CDR3: TGTGCTGCCCAAACCGGGGGGCAGTATCAGCCCCAGCATTTT. Its translation: CAAQTGGQYQPQHF.

The V and J genes are TRBV7-6 and TRBJ2-3; 12 bases line up with TRBD2. V lost 5 bases, J lost 7 bases, and 16 bases stayed unmatched. The V gene's germline CDR1 is SGHVS and CDR2 FNYEAQ. The CDR3 consists of 18 residues. The CDR3 loop reads CASSPGLAGGLSLNTQYF. CDR3 DNA: TGTGCCAGCAGCCCGGGGCTAGCGGGAGGGCTTTCGTTGAATACGCAGTATTTT. Full variable domain (outside the CDR3, taken from reference TRBV7-6 and TRBJ2-3): GAGVSQSPRYKVTKRGQDVALRCDPISGHVSLYWYRQALGQGPEFLTYFNYEAQQDKSGLPNDRFSAERPEGSISTLTIQRTEQRDSAMYRCASSPGLAGGLSLNTQYFGPGTRLTVL.

This clone has more than one count but fewer than ten. The V and J genes are TRBV5-1 and TRBJ1-4, with TRBD1 matching over 7 bases. After removal of 0 bases from V and 8 bases from J, the junction contained 4 bases not matched to a gene. Germline V CDR1 and CDR2: SGHRS, YFSETQ. The length of the CDR3 is 14 residues. CDR3 sequence (DNA): TGCGCCAGCAGCTTGGACAGGGGAGGGGAAAAACTGTTTTTT. This gives the protein CASSLDRGGEKLFF.

This sequence joins TRBV28 and TRBJ2-7; either TRBD1 or TRBD2 may supply D (5 bases each). The V and J ends lost 7 bases and 5 bases respectively, with 18 bases between them. Per germline, CDR1 MDHEN and CDR2 SYDVKM. This CDR3 region has 14 residues. CDR3 coding DNA: TGTGCCAGCAATGACCCCGGGACCGAGAACGAGCAGTACTTC. It translates to CASNDPGTENEQYF.

The chain has TRBV2 and TRBJ2-3; D remains ambiguous. This CDR3 contains 15 residues. Germline V lookup: CDR1 SNHLY, CDR2 FYNNEI. V lost 2 bases and J 0 bases, leaving 9 bases between the germline ends. The CDR3 spells CASSEYVSSTDTQYF. Written as DNA, the CDR3 is TGTGCCAGCAGTGAATATGTATCTAGCACAGATACGCAGTATTTT. The whole variable domain, remainder taken from reference TRBV2 and TRBJ2-3, is EPEVTQTPSHQVTQMGQEVILRCVPISNHLYFYWYRQILGQKVEFLVSFYNNEISEKSEIFDDQFSVERPDGSNFTLKIRSTKLEDSAMYFCASSEYVSSTDTQYFGPGTRLTVL.

The genes are TRBV27 and TRBJ2-7, with TRBD1 matching 7 bases. With 5 bases clipped from V and 6 bases from J, the junction kept 10 bases outside the gene matches. From germline, CDR1 is MNHEY and CDR2 SMNVEV (reference sequence). The CDR3 length is 14 residues. CDR3 nucleotides: TGTGCCAGCAGTGAGGAACAGGGGACGAGCGAGCAGTACTTC. Its translation: CASSEEQGTSEQYF.

This chain uses TRBV7-9 with TRBJ2-1, with 13 bases identical to TRBD2. Germline CDR1 SEHNR, CDR2 FQNEAQ (reference sequence). This CDR3 contains 17 residues. V trimming: 5 bases; J trimming: 1 base; junction bases outside the gene matches: 5. CDR3 residues: CASSTGLAGVSYNEQFF. The CDR3 region has the DNA TGTGCCAGCAGCACTGGACTAGCGGGAGTTTCCTACAATGAGCAGTTCTTC.

The chain combines TRBV21-1 with TRBJ2-5; TRBD1 is taken as the D call from the table, unchecked against the DNA. TRBV21-1 is labeled a pseudogene. The CDR3 consists of 14 residues. The CDR3 sequence is CASSKGRDEETQYF. CDR3 nucleotides: TGTGCCAGCAGCAAAGGCAGGGATGAAGAGACCCAGTACTTC.

This clone was found once. This could be a read error, since a much larger clone is one nucleotide away. The chain carries TRBV5-8 and TRBJ2-1, with D tentatively TRBD2 (8 bases). In germline, CDR1 is SGHTS, CDR2 YDEGEE. V lost 4 bases and J 8 bases, leaving 19 bases between the germline ends. The CDR3 has 15 amino acids. This CDR3 is CASSLGLGGHDEQFF. The CDR3 DNA sequence: TGTGCCAGCAGCCTGGGACTAGGGGGCCACGATGAGCAGTTCTTC.

The chain employs TRBV28 and TRBJ2-1; no reliable D call. V was clipped by 6 bases and J by 5 bases, with 8 bases between them. The germline gives CDR1 MDHEN, CDR2 SYDVKM. The CDR3 is 12 amino acids. This CDR3 is CASSGVNNEQFF. The CDR3 DNA sequence: TGTGCCAGCAGCGGCGTTAACAATGAGCAGTTCTTC.